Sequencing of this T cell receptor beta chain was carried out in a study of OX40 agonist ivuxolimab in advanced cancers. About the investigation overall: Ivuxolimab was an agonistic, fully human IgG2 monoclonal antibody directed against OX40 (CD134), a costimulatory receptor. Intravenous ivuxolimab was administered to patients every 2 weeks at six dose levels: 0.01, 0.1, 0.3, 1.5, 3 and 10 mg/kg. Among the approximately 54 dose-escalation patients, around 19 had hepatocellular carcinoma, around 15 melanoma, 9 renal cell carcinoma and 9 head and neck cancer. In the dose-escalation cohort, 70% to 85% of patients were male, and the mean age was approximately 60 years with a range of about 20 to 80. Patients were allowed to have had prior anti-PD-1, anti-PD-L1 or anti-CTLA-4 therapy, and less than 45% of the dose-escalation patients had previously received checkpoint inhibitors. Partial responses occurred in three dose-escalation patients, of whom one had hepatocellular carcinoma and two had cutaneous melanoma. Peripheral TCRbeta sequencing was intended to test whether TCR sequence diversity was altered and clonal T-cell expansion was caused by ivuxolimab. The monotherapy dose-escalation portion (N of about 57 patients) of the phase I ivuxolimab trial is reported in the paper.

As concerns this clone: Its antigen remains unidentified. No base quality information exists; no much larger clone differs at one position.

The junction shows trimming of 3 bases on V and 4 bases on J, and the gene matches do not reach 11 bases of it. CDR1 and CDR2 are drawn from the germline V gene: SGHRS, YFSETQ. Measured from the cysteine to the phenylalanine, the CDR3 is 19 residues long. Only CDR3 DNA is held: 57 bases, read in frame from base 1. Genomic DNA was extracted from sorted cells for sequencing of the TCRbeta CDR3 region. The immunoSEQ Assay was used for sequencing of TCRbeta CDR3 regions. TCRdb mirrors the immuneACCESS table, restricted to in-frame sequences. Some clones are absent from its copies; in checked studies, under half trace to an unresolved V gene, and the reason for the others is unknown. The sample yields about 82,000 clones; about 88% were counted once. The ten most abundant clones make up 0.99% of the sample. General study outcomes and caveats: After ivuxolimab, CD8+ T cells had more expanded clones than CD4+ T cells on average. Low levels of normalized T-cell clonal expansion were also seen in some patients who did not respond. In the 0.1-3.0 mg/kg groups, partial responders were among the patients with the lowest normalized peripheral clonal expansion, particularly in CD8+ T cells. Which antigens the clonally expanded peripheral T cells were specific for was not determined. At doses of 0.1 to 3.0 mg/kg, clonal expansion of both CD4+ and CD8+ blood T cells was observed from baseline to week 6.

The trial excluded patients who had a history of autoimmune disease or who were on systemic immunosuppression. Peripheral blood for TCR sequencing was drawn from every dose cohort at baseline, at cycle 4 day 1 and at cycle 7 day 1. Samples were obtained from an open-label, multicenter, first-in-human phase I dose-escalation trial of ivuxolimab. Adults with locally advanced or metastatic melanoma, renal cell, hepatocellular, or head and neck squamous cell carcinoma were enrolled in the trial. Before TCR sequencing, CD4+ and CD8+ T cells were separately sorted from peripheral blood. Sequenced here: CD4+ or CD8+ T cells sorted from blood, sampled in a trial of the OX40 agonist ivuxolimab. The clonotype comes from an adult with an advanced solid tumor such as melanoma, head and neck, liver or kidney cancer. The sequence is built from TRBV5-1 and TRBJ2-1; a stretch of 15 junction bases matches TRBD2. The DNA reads TGCGCCAGCAGCTCCGGGACTAGCGGGAGGCCCGGTATTTACAATGAGCAGTTCTTC. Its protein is CASSSGTSGRPGIYNEQFF.